This TCR beta chain was captured by sequencing in a study of human T cells and chemical hapten exposure. As for the study in general: Among samples, TCR yields varied mainly because of small differences in pooled library volume.

Time point specified: pre-sensitization, week 0. Treatment reported: therapeutic diphenylcyclopropenone sensitization with weekly scalp DPC. The CDR3 sequence is 16 residues long. Germline CDR1 is KGHSH and CDR2 is LQKENI. Trimming cost V 3 bases and J 5 bases, with 17 bases left between them. Original data processing: Samples ranged from about 23,224 to 690,600 TCRs, with a median of approximately 91,000. TCRdb re-analysed the RACE reads in MiXCR, keeping a single row per CDR3 protein. TCRdb assigned the V and J calls; the authors' analysis was not used. Of about 350,000 distinct CDR3 sequences in the sample, 5.5% were seen once.

The specimen comprised whole blood, sampled in connection with sensitization to the hapten diphenylcyclopropenone (DPC). This TCR was sampled from a woman aged 18-29 years with alopecia areata. Some clones in this sample may be carry-over from other donors' samples. This chain links TRBV18 with TRBJ2-1; D remains ambiguous. The CDR3 DNA sequence: TGTGCCAGCTCACCCCGACTGGTTTTCGGAGACAATGAGCAGTTCTTC. Its translation: CASSPRLVFGDNEQFF. The full variable domain, its missing parts supplied by reference TRBV18 and TRBJ2-1, is NAGVMQNPRHLVRRRGQEARLRCSPMKGHSHVYWYRQLPEEGLKFMVYLQKENIIDESGMPKERFSAEFPKEGPSILRIQQVVRGDSAAYFCASSPRLVFGDNEQFFGPGTRLTVL.